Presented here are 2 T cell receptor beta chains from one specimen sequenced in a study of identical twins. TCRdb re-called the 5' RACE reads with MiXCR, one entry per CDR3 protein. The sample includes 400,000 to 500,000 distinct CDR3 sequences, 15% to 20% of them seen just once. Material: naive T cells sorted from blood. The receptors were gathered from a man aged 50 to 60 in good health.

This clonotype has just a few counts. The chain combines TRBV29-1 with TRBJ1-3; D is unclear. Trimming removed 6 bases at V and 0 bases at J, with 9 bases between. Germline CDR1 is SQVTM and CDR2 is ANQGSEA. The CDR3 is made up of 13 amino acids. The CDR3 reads CSVRSGSGNTIYF. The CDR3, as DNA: TGCAGCGTCAGGAGTGGCTCTGGAAACACCATATATTTT.

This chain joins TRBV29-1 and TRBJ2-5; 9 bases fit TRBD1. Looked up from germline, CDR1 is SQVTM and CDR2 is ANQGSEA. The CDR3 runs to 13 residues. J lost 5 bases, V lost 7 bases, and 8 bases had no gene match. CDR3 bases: TGCAGCGCTTCGACAGGGGGGCATGAGACCCAGTACTTC. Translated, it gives CSASTGGHETQYF.